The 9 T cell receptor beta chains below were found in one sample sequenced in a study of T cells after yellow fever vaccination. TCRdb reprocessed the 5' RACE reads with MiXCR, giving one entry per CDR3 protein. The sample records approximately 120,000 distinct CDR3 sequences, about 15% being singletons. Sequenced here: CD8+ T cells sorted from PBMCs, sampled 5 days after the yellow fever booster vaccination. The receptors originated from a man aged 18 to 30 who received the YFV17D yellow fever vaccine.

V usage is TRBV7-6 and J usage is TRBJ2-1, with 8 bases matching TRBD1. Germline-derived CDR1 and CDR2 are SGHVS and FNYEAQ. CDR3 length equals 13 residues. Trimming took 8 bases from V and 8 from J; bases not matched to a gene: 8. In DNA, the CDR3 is TGTGCCAGCGGACAGGGCCCTTCCGATGAGCAGTTCTTC. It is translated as CASGQGPSDEQFF.

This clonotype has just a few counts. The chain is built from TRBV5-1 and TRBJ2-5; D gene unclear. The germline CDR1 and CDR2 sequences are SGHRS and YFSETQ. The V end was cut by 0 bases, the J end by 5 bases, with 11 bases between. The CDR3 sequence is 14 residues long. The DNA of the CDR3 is TGCGCCAGCAGCTTGGAGGTGGGGTACGAGACCCAGTACTTC. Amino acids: CASSLEVGYETQYF. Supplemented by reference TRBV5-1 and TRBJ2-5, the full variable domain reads KAGVTQTPRYLIKTRGQQVTLSCSPISGHRSVSWYQQTPGQGLQFLFEYFSETQRNKGNFPGRFSGRQFSNSRSEMNVSTLELGDSALYLCASSLEVGYETQYFGPGTRLLVL.

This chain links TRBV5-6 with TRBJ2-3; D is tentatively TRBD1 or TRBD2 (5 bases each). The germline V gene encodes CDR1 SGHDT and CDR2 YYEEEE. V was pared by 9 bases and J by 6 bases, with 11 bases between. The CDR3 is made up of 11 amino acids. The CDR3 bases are TGTGCCACCGGATGGGGGGATACGCAGTATTTT. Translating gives CATGWGDTQYF.

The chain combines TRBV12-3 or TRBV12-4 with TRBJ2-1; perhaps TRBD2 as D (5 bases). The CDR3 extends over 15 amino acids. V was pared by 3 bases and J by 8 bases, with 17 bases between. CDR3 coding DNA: TGTGCCAGCAGTTTTCTCCGGGGTAGCCCTCATGAGCAGTTCTTC. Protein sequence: CASSFLRGSPHEQFF.

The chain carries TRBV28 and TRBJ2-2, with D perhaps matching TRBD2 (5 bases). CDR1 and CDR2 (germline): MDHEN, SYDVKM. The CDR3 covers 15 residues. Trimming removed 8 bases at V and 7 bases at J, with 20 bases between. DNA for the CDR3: TGTGCCAGCCTCTCTGAGGGTCTCGGGGTCGGGGAGCTGTTTTTT. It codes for CASLSEGLGVGELFF.

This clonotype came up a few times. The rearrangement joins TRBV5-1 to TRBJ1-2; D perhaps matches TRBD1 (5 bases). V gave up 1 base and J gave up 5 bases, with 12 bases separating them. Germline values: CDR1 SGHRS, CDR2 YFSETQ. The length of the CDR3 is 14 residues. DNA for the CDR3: TGCGCCAGCAGCTTGTTTCGGGGCTGGTATGGCTACACCTTC. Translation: CASSLFRGWYGYTF. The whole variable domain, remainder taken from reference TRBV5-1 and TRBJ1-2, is KAGVTQTPRYLIKTRGQQVTLSCSPISGHRSVSWYQQTPGQGLQFLFEYFSETQRNKGNFPGRFSGRQFSNSRSEMNVSTLELGDSALYLCASSLFRGWYGYTFGSGTRLTVV.

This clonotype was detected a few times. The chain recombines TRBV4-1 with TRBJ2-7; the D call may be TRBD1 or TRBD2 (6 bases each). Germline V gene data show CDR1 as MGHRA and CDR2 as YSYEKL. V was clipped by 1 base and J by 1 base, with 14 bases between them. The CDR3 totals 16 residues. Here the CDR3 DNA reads TGCGCCAGCAGCCAAGGTGGAGGGGGGTTTTCCTACGAGCAGTACTTC. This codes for CASSQGGGGFSYEQYF.

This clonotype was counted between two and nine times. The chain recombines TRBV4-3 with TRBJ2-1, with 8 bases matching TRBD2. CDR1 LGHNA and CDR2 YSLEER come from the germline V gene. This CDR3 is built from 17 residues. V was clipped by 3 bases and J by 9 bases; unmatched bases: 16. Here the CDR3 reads CASSQDYLRTSSLEQFF. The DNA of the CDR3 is TGCGCCAGCAGCCAGGATTACTTAAGGACTAGCTCCCTTGAGCAGTTCTTC.

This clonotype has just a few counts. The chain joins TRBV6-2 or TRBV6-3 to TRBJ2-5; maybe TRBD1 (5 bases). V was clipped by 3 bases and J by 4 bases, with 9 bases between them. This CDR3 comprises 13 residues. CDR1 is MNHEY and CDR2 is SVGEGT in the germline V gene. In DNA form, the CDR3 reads TGTGCCAGCAGTTATTCTAGGGGAGAGACCCAGTACTTC. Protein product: CASSYSRGETQYF.